Given below is one T cell receptor (beta chain) in context. No antigen is known for it. It has no much larger one-base neighbor in the sample; base qualities were not kept. Stable Graves' hyperthyroidism was defined as no progression to ophthalmopathy during 18 months of follow-up. Hyperthyroidism patients were aged 18 to 65 years and newly diagnosed, with disease duration of less than 2 months. The study excluded patients with uncontrolled infections, other autoimmune diseases, pregnancy or lactation. Diagnoses were established on the basis of clinical symptoms, serum thyroxine and TRAb, thyroid ultrasound, and orbital computed tomography. PBMCs were separated from roughly 10 ml of fresh peripheral blood using Ficoll-Paque density gradient centrifugation. Trizol reagent was used to extract total RNA, and RNA quality was then checked on an Agilent 2100 Bioanalyzer. The source of the sample is a study of T cells in Graves' hyperthyroidism and ophthalmopathy (dated by TCRdb to about 2019). With respect to the entire study: Peripheral blood was sampled at the time of initial diagnosis, prior to any treatment. TCR V-J signatures able to tell the groups apart were searched for in a discovery cohort of 100 patients, of whom around 43 had Graves' ophthalmopathy and 57 had stable Graves' hyperthyroidism. Whether ophthalmopathy could be predicted prospectively was tested in an independent validation cohort made up of roughly 19 hyperthyroidism patients plus 17 patients who later progressed to ophthalmopathy. The 85 to 100 discovery patients were divided at random into training and test sets in a 7:3 ratio. Thyroid tissue and blood T-cell repertoires from roughly 6 Graves' hyperthyroidism patients were also compared in the study. After sampling, hyperthyroidism patients received methimazole starting at 30 mg daily, and ophthalmopathy patients received high-dose intravenous methylprednisolone. According to the paper, TCR Vbeta CDR3 sequencing was carried out on over 130 peripheral blood samples, which came from under 50 ophthalmopathy, around 75 hyperthyroidism and some 17 progressor patients.

TCR beta CDR3 regions were amplified from RNA transcripts. The TCR CDR3 was subjected to a first round of RT-PCR using the HTBI primer set and the Qiagen OneStep RT-PCR kit. The libraries were constructed in a second round of multiplex PCR and then size-selected and purified. The libraries were sequenced on an Illumina HiSeq2000 using paired-end 100 bp reads. Turning to the authors' computational methods: Raw data were processed with SOAPnuke, discarding reads with adapters, uncalled bases, mean Phred below 15, or no exact constant-primer or identifier match. High-quality paired reads were merged using COPE v1.2.5, and each unique nucleotide sequence was defined as a clonotype. MiTCR v1.1 was used to align clonotypes to the IMGT TRBV, TRBD and TRBJ reference segments. The analysis was restricted to V-J combinations with a frequency above 0.0001, which together covered 99.2% of the repertoires. A TCS score was defined as the ratio between F50 (clonal expansion) and ExV (chaos), using BLOSUM62-based TCRdist between CDR3 peptides within each V-J. Welch's t-statistics and random forest reduced roughly 500 V-J features to roughly 13, which were used in a naive Bayes classifier (R e1071). TCRdb cleaned the public reads at Q25 with fastp, built clones with MiXCR and kept in-frame beta chains. Each CDR3 protein gets just one entry, which takes the most common genes and DNA from the rows behind it. The V and J calls here are based on TCRdb, not the publication. The sample table holds about half a million distinct CDR3 sequences, of which roughly 20% were seen once. The biggest ten clones account for more than 20% of the sample.

Findings and caveats that apply to the study as a whole: Sample size was not statistically predetermined, and blinding of investigators to group allocation was not performed. Ophthalmopathy was separated from stable hyperthyroidism by a 13 V-J signature model, with just over 85% sensitivity and roughly 84% specificity obtained in cross-validation and 80%/75% obtained in testing. In validation, the model predicted progression to ophthalmopathy with 55% to 71% sensitivity and 72% to 75% specificity, a median of about 6 months before onset. Most expanded thyroid clonotypes (frequency above 0.001) were also found in blood, which suggests that blood repertoires may mirror thyroid immune responses.

CDR1 and CDR2 were assigned from the germline V gene as ENHRY and SYGVKD. Relative to germline, V is missing 11 bases and J is missing 0 bases, with 14 bases of the junction outside any gene match. The CDR3 covers 17 residues, taking in both the cysteine and the phenylalanine. This entry keeps only the CDR3 DNA: 51 bases, framed from base 1. The chain links TRBV10-3 with TRBJ1-1, with 11 junctional bases fitting TRBD1. The source material was blood. This clonotype was sampled from a man aged 18 to 30 with Graves' hyperthyroidism. For the CDR3, the sequence is CAPSRSGQGALNTEAFF. The DNA reads TGTGCCCCCAGCAGGTCAGGACAGGGGGCTTTGAACACTGAAGCTTTCTTT.